Listed here are 3 T cell receptor beta chains from one sample, sequenced in a study of OX40 agonist ivuxolimab in advanced cancers. Libraries were prepared by immunoSEQ multiplex PCR; TCRdb keeps only in-frame clonotypes and omits some of them. The repertoire consists of approximately 82,000 clones, with around 89% occurring once and the leading ten covering about a tenth. Source: CD4+ or CD8+ T cells sorted from blood, taken in a trial of the OX40 agonist ivuxolimab. The receptors were gathered from an adult with an advanced solid tumor such as melanoma, head and neck, liver or kidney cancer.

The V call is TRBV7-9, the J call TRBJ2-1, with TRBD2 matching 7 bases. The CDR3 is 15 amino acids. From germline, CDR1 is SEHNR and CDR2 FQNEAQ (reference sequence). V lost 8 bases, J lost 4 bases, and 11 bases stayed unmatched. CDR3 amino acids: CASPGAAGIYNEQFF. For the CDR3, the DNA is TGTGCCAGCCCGGGCGCAGCGGGGATTTACAATGAGCAGTTCTTC.

The J gene is TRBJ2-2, the V gene TRBV5-1; D is unclear. The ends were cut back, 0 bases at V and 4 bases at J, with 13 bases in the middle. Per germline, CDR1 SGHRS and CDR2 YFSETQ. There are 16 residues in the CDR3. The CDR3 sequence is CASSLEVGTTTGELFF. The DNA of the CDR3 is TGCGCCAGCAGCTTGGAAGTTGGAACAACCACCGGGGAGCTGTTTTTT.

The chain recombines TRBV9 with TRBJ2-1; D is unclear. CDR3 length equals 15 residues. CDR1 is SGDLS and CDR2 is YYNGEE in the germline V gene. V was trimmed by 0 bases and J by 6 bases, leaving 13 bases between them. CDR3 in amino acids: CASSVGNSPLNEQFF. CDR3 DNA: TGTGCCAGCAGCGTAGGGAATAGCCCCCTCAATGAGCAGTTCTTC.